The 10 T cell receptor beta chains listed next were all sequenced from one sample in a study of long-term antiretroviral therapy in people with HIV. Sequencing used immunoSEQ v3.0 at survey level. The table came from immunoSEQ multiplex PCR; TCRdb's copy has only in-frame clones and leaves some out. The repertoire consists of 25,000 to 35,000 clones, with 60% to 85% occurring once and the leading ten covering roughly 8%. The sequencing here drew on unsorted PBMCs, taken 3.1 years after starting antiretroviral therapy. The receptors come from a woman in her fifties or sixties with HIV.

The genes are TRBV4-1 and TRBJ1-4, with 7 bases identical to TRBD1. Germline trimming cut 3 bases from V and 8 bases from J; bases unmatched to any gene: 18. CDR3 size: 18 residues. Germline V gene lookup returns CDR1 MGHRA and CDR2 YSYEKL. The CDR3 spells CASSHATVTDRESEKLFF. The CDR3 DNA follows: TGCGCCAGCAGCCATGCTACCGTAACCGACAGGGAATCCGAAAAACTGTTTTTT.

There are a few counts of this clone. The gene calls are TRBV10-3 and TRBJ1-1, with 7 bases aligning to TRBD1. Looked up from germline, CDR1 is ENHRY and CDR2 is SYGVKD. The CDR3 spans 15 residues. With V trimmed by 4 bases and J by 1 base, 6 bases remained unmatched. In nucleotides, the CDR3 is TGTGCCATCAGTGCAACAGGGGTCCCGAACACTGAAGCTTTCTTT. Translation gives CAISATGVPNTEAFF.

V and J are TRBV27 and TRBJ2-1; TRBD2 aligns across 14 bases. CDR3 length equals 19 residues. The V and J ends lost 5 bases and 2 bases, in that order; junction bases with no gene match: 11. From germline, CDR1 is MNHEY and CDR2 SMNVEV (reference sequence). CDR3 loop: CASSPLGLAGALTYNEQFF. In DNA form, the CDR3 reads TGTGCCAGCAGTCCATTGGGACTAGCGGGGGCCCTAACCTACAATGAGCAGTTCTTC.

The V call is TRBV18, the J call TRBJ1-3, with a tentative D call TRBD1 (6 bases). The CDR3 is made up of 16 amino acids. The ends were cut back, 0 bases at V and 0 bases at J, with 9 bases in the middle. CDR1 and CDR2 from the germline V gene are KGHSH and LQKENI. The CDR3 region has the DNA TGTGCCAGCTCACCACCGGGACACCCCTCTGGAAACACCATATATTTT. It yields the protein CASSPPGHPSGNTIYF.

The chain carries TRBV9 and TRBJ2-1; no firm D call. Germline values: CDR1 SGDLS, CDR2 YYNGEE. V dropped 0 bases and J dropped 4 bases, with 8 bases sitting between them. CDR3 length equals 14 residues. CDR3 region: CASSVEGIYNEQFF. DNA for the CDR3: TGTGCCAGCAGCGTAGAGGGCATATACAATGAGCAGTTCTTC.

This sequence joins TRBV19 and TRBJ1-2; the D gene is possibly TRBD1 (6 bases). The CDR3 sequence is 14 residues long. Germline values: CDR1 LNHDA, CDR2 SQIVND (reference sequence). V was pared by 3 bases and J by 6 bases, with 14 bases between. CDR3 residues: CASSMAGVVDGYTF. The CDR3 DNA follows: TGTGCCAGTAGTATGGCAGGGGTTGTGGATGGCTACACCTTC.

This clone was seen a handful of times. V and J are TRBV18 and TRBJ1-1; D is unclear. The V gene lost 4 bases and the J gene lost 1 base, with 4 bases spanning the gap. Germline CDR1 reads KGHSH; CDR2 reads LQKENI. The CDR3 sequence is 12 residues long. Written as DNA, the CDR3 is TGTGCCAGCTCACGCTCGAACACTGAAGCTTTCTTT. It codes for CASSRSNTEAFF.

J is TRBJ2-2 and V is TRBV6-5; D gene ambiguous. Germline CDR1 reads MNHEY; CDR2 reads SVGAGI. Deletions cut 6 bases from V and 3 bases from J, with 8 bases between. CDR3 length: 13 residues. DNA for the CDR3: TGTGCCAGCAGGAGCCCCGACACCGGGGAGCTGTTTTTT. It encodes CASRSPDTGELFF.

This clone was seen a handful of times. The chain links TRBV9 to TRBJ1-2; D remains ambiguous. The germline V gene has CDR1 SGDLS and CDR2 YYNGEE. This CDR3 spans 13 amino acids. Trimming took off 5 bases at V and 4 bases at J, with 12 bases between the two ends. CDR3 protein: CASSPREGYGYTF. The DNA of the CDR3 is TGTGCCAGCAGTCCTAGGGAGGGCTATGGCTACACCTTC.

The chain links TRBV29-1 to TRBJ2-1; 7 nucleotides align to TRBD1. Germline V gene data show CDR1 as SQVTM and CDR2 as ANQGSEA. This CDR3 region has 14 residues. J lost 0 bases, V lost 6 bases, and 5 bases had no gene match. CDR3 region: CSVARGSSYNEQFF. CDR3 DNA: TGCAGCGTCGCCAGGGGGAGCTCCTACAATGAGCAGTTCTTC.